These T cell receptor beta chains were read from a single sample in a study of T cells in tuberculosis. Assay: immunoSEQ multiplex PCR; the TCRdb copy retains only in-frame clones and omits some. The sample lists under 40,000 clones, 90% to 95% occurring once. Sequencing was performed on PBMCs. These receptors originate from a donor aged 10 to 29 with latent tuberculosis or without tuberculosis infection. Both conserved end residues are part of each CDR3. A D gene is named only where the DNA matches it firmly. Only some rows state a clone size, as once, few, many or a class for expanded clones.

>once|TRBD2|TRBV19|TRBJ2-7
CASSPISGGEQYF
TGTGCCAGTAGTCCGATCTCGGGGGGAGAGCAGTACTTC
>-|TRBD1|TRBV6-6|TRBJ1-2
CASSYSETGMEGYTF
TGTGCCAGCAGTTACTCGGAGACAGGGATGGAAGGCTACACCTTC
>-|-|TRBV4-1|TRBJ2-7
CASSHQAGASYEQYF
TGCGCCAGCAGCCACCAGGCGGGGGCCTCCTACGAGCAGTACTTC
>few|-|TRBV2|TRBJ1-4
CASSDIRVREKLFF
TGTGCCAGCAGTGATATTCGGGTTCGGGAAAAACTGTTTTTT
>-|-|TRBV6-7|TRBJ2-7
CASSASLGTLDEVVEQYF
TGTGCCAGCAGTGCCTCTTTGGGGACACTGGATGAGGTGGTCGAGCAGTACTTC
>-|-|TRBV20-1|TRBJ1-2
CSGGRYGYTF
TGCAGTGGAGGGCGCTATGGCTACACCTTC
>-|-|TRBV19|TRBJ2-3
CASSVGFTDTQYF
TGTGCCAGTAGTGTCGGGTTCACAGATACGCAGTATTTT
>-|TRBD1|TRBV18|TRBJ1-1
CASSPLGDSCVF
TGTGCCAGCTCACCACTGGGGGACAGTTGCGTCTTT
>-|-|TRBV12-2|TRBJ1-6
CASRSFPLGNSPLHF
TGTGCAAGTCGCTCCTTCCCGCTCGGGAATTCACCCCTCCACTTT
>-|TRBD2|TRBV14|TRBJ2-1
CASSQVPPGTSDNEQFF
TGTGCCAGCAGCCAAGTTCCGCCGGGAACTAGCGACAATGAGCAGTTCTTC
>-|-|TRBV11-3|TRBJ1-1
CASSYHLGTEAFF
TGTGCCAGCAGCTACCACCTCGGCACTGAAGCTTTCTTT
>-|TRBD1|TRBV19|TRBJ1-5
CASSIRGQGYQPQHF
TGTGCCAGTAGTATCAGGGGACAGGGGTATCAGCCCCAGCATTTT
>-|TRBD2|TRBV6-4|TRBJ2-3
CASGAGATDTQYF
TGTGCCAGCGGGGCGGGAGCCACAGATACGCAGTATTTT
>-|-|TRBV28|TRBJ1-1
CASSAIRTEAFF
TGTGCCAGCAGCGCGATTCGAACTGAAGCTTTCTTT
>-|-|TRBV5-6|TRBJ1-1
CASSLLKNTEAFF
TGTGCCAGCAGCTTGTTAAAGAACACTGAAGCTTTCTTT